This record looks at one T cell receptor (beta chain) sequence and its context. As yet, its antigen is unknown. Each sample had two DNA replicates, roughly 0.5 ug blood or about 1.5 ug tissue. Here immunoSEQ multiplex PCR was the method, and the copy in TCRdb shows in-frame clones only, minus some. This sample carries tens of thousands of clones, about 78% of them seen once, and the ten largest clones take more than 5.5%. This CDR3 has 13 amino acids. Per germline, CDR1 SEHNR and CDR2 FQNEAQ (reference sequence). Trimming left V 3 bases short and J 1 base short, with 6 bases between. This entry belongs to a study of early stage breast cancer tumors. Study overall: Most invasive tumors, twelve of 16, were ER+/PR+/HER2-.

Whole-study results and caveats: Comparing each tissue with blood distinguished tumor from normal in most of the 16 patients. Tumors had approximately 2.7-fold higher T cell density and higher clonality than adjacent normal breast tissue.

This clonotype was sampled from a person between 50 and 60 years old with breast cancer. The source material was blood. The chain couples TRBV7-9 to TRBJ2-5; D not resolved. CDR3 in DNA: TGTGCCAGCAGCTTTGGCGGCCAAGAGACCCAGTACTTC. It yields the protein CASSFGGQETQYF.